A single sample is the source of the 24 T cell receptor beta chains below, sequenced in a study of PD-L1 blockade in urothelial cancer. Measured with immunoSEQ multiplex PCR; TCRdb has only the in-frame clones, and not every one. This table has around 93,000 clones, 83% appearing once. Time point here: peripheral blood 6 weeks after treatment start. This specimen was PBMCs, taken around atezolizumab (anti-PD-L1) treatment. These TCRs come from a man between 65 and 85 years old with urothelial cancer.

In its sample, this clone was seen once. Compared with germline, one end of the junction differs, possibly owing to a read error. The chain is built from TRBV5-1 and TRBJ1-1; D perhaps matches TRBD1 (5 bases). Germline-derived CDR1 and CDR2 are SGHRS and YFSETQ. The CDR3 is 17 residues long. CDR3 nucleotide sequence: TGCGCCAGCAGATTGGGGGTTTCAGGGAGGGACAACACTGAAGCTTTCTTT. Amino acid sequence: CASRLGVSGRDNTEAFF. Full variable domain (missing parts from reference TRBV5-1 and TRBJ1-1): KAGVTQTPRYLIKTRGQQVTLSCSPISGHRSVSWYQQTPGQGLQFLFEYFSETQRNKGNFPGRFSGRQFSNSRSEMNVSTLELGDSALYLCASRLGVSGRDNTEAFFGQGTRLTVV.

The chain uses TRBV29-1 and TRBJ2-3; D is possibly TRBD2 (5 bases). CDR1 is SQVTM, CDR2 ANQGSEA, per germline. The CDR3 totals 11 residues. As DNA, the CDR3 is TGCAGTGAGGGCAGCACAGATACGCAGTATTTT. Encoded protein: CSEGSTDTQYF.

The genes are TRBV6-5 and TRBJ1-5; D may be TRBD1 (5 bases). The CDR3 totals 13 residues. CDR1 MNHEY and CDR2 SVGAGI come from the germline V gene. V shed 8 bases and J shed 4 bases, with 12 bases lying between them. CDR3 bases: TGTGCCAGCCGCGGGGGTGGAAATCAGCCCCAGCATTTT. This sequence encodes CASRGGGNQPQHF.

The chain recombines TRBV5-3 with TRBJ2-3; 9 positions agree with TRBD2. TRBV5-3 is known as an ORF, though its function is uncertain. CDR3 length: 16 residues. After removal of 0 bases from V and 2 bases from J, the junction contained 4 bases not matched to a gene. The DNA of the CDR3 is TGTGCCAGAAGCTTGGGACTAGCGGTAATCACAGATACGCAGTATTTT. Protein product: CARSLGLAVITDTQYF.

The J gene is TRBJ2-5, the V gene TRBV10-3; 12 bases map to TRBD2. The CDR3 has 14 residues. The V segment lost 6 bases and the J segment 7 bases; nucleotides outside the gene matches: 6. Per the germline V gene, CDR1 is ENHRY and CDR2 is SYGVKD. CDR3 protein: CAIRDPSGGATQYF. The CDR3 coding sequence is TGTGCCATCAGGGACCCTAGCGGGGGGGCGACCCAGTACTTC.

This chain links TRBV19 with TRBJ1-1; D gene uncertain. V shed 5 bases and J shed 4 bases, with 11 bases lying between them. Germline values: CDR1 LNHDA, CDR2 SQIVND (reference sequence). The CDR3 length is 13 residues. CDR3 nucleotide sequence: TGTGCCAGTAGTTCCCAGGTTACCACTGAAGCTTTCTTT. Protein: CASSSQVTTEAFF.

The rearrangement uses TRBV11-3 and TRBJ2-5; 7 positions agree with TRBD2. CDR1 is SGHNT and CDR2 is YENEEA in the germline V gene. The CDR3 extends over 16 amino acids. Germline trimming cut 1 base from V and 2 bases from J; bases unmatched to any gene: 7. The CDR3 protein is CASSLGASGSQETQYF. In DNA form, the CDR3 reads TGTGCCAGCAGCTTAGGGGCTAGCGGAAGTCAAGAGACCCAGTACTTC.

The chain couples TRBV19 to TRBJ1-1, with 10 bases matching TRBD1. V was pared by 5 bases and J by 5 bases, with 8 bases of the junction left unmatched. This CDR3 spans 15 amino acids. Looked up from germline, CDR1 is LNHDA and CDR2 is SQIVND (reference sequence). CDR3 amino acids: CASSPRSGQGTEAFF. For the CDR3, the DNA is TGTGCCAGTAGTCCAAGATCGGGACAGGGGACTGAAGCTTTCTTT.

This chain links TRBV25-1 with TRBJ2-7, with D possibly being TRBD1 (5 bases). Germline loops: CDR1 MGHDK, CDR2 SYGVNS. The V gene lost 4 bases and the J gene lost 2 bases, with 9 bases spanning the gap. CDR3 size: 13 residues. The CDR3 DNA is TGTGCCAGCAGTGGTGACAGCCCCTACGAGCAGTACTTC. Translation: CASSGDSPYEQYF.

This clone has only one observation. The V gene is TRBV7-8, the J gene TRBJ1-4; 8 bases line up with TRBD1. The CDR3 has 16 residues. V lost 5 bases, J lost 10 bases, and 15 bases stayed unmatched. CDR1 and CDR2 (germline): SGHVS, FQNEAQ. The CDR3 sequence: CASSPMSGQAALKLFF. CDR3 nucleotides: TGTGCCAGCAGCCCTATGTCGGGACAGGCTGCTTTAAAACTGTTTTTT.

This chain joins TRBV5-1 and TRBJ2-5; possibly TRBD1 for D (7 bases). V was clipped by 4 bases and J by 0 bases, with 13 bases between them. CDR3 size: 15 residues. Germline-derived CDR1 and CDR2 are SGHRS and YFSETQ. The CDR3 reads CASSAGQPDQETQYF. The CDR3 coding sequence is TGCGCCAGCAGCGCGGGACAGCCCGACCAAGAGACCCAGTACTTC.

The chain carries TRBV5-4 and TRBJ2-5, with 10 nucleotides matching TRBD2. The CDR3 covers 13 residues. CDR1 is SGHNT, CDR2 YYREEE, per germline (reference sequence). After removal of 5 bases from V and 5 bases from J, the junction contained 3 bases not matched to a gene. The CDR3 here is CASRAGGGETQYF. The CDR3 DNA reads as TGTGCCAGCAGAGCGGGAGGGGGGGAGACCCAGTACTTC.

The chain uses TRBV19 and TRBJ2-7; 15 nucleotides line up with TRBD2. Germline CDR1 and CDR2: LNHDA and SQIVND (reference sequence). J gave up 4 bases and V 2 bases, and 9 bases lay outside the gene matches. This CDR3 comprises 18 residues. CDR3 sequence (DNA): TGTGCCAGTAGTATATGGACTAGCGGGAGGGCCGCGGAGTACGAGCAGTACTTC. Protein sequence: CASSIWTSGRAAEYEQYF.

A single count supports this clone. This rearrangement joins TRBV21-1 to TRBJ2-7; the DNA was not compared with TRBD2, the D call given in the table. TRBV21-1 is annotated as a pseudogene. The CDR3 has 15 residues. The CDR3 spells CASTPGEPETYEQYF. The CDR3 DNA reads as TGTGCCAGCACCCCTGGTGAGCCCGAGACCTACGAGCAGTACTTC.

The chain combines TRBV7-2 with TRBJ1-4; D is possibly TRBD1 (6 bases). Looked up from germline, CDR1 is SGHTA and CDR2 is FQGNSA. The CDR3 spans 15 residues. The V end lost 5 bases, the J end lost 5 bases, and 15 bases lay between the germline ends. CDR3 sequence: CASSPELGANEKLFF. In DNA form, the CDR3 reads TGTGCCAGCAGCCCCGAACTGGGGGCGAATGAAAAACTGTTTTTT.

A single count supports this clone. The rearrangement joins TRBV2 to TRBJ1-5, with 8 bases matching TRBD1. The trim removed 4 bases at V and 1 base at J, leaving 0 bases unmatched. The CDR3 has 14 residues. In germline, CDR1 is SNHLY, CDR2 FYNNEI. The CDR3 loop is CASSGDRSNQPQHF. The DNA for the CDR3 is TGTGCCAGCAGTGGGGACAGGAGCAATCAGCCCCAGCATTTT.

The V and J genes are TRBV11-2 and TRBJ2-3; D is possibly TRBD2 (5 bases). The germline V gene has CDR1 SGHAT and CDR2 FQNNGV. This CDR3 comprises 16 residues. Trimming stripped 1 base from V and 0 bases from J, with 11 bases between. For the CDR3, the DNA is TGTGCCAGCAGCTTAGGGGAGAAGCGAAGCACAGATACGCAGTATTTT. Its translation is CASSLGEKRSTDTQYF.

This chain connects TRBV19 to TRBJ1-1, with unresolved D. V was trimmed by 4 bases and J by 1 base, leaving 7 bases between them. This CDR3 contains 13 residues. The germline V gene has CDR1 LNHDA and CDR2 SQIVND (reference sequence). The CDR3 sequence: CASSTVENTEAFF. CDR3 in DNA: TGTGCCAGTAGTACAGTCGAGAACACTGAAGCTTTCTTT.

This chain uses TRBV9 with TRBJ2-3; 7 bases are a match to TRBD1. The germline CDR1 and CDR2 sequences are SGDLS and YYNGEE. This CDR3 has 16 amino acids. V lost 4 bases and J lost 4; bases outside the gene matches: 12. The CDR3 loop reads CASSKDEGALADTQYF. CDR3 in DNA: TGTGCCAGCAGCAAGGACGAGGGGGCTTTGGCAGATACGCAGTATTTT.

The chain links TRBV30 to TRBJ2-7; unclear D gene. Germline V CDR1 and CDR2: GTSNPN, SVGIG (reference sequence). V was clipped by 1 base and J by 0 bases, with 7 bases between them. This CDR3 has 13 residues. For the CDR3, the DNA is TGTGCCTGGAGTGCCAGTCGCTCCTACGAGCAGTACTTC. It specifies CAWSASRSYEQYF.

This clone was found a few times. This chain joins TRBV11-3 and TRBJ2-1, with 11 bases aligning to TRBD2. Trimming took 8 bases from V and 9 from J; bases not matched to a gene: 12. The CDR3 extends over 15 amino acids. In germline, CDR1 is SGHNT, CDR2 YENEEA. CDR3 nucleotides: TGTGCCAGCCGGCGACTAGCGGGAAGGGGAAGTGAGCAGTTCTTC. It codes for CASRRLAGRGSEQFF.

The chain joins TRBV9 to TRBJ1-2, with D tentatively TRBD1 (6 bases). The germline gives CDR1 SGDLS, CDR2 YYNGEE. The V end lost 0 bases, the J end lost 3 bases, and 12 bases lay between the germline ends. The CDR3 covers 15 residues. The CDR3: CASSVAVQGDYGYTF. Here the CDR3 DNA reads TGTGCCAGCAGCGTAGCCGTACAGGGCGACTATGGCTACACCTTC.

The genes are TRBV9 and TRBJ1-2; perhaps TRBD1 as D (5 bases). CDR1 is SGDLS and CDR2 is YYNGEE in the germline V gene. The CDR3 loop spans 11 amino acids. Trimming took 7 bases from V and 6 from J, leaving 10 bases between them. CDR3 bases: TGTGCCAGCGATGGGGGGGATGGCTACACCTTC. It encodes CASDGGDGYTF.

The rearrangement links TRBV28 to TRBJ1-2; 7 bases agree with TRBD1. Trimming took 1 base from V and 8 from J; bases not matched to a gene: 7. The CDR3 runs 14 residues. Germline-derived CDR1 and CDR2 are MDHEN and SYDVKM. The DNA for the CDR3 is TGTGCCAGCAGTTTATCCCAGGGGGTAGGGGGCTACACCTTC. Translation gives CASSLSQGVGGYTF.